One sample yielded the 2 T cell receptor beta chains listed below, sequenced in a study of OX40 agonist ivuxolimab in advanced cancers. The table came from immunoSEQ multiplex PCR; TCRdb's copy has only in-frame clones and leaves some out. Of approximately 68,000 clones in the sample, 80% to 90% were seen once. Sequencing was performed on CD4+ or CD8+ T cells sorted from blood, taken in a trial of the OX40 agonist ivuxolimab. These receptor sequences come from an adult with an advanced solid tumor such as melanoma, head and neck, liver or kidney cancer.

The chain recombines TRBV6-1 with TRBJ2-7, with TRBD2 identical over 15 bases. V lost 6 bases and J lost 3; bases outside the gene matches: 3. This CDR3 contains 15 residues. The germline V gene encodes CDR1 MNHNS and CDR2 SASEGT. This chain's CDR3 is CASSGTSGGIYEQYF. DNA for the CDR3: TGTGCCAGCAGCGGGACTAGCGGGGGGATCTACGAGCAGTACTTC.

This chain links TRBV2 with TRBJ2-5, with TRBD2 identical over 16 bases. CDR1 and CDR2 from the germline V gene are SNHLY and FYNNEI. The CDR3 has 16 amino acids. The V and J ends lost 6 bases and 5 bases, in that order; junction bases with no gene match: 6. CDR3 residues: CASRGLAGGPRETQYF. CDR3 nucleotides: TGTGCCAGCAGGGGACTAGCGGGAGGGCCTCGGGAGACCCAGTACTTC.